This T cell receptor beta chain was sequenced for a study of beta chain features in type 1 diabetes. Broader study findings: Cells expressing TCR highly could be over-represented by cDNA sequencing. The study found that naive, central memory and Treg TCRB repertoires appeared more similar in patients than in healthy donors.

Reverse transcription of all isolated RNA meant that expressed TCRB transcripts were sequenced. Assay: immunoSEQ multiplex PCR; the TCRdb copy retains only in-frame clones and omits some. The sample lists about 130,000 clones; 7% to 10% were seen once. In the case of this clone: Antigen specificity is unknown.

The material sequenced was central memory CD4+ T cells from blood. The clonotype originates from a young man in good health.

As DNA, the CDR3 is TGCAGCGTTGAGGGCCGGGAATTCCCCTACGAGCAGTACTTC. Translating it yields CSVEGREFPYEQYF. The chain is built from TRBV29-1 and TRBJ2-7, with a possible D match to TRBD2 (5 bases). V lost 3 bases and J 2 bases, leaving 14 bases between the germline ends. This CDR3 has 14 residues. The germline V gene encodes CDR1 SQVTM and CDR2 ANQGSEA.